This T cell receptor (beta chain) appears in the sequencing data of a study of identical twins (dated by TCRdb to 2016 to 2017). Concerning the study at large: The study deep-sequenced TCR alpha and beta repertoires from monozygotic twins, unrelated adults of various ages and cord blood to test whether fetal clonotypes persist. To rule out contamination, replicate twin experiments were performed at different times with different library preparation protocols. Points the paper makes about the study in general: Fewer insertions were carried by abundant cord blood beta clonotypes, a similar but weaker trend appeared in young adult naive repertoires, and no such trend appeared in memory repertoires. Compared with coincidental sharing between unrelated individuals, out-of-frame TCR alpha sequences shared between twins had an excess of sequences with low generation probability. Recombination models systematically underestimated out-of-frame TCR alpha sharing in monozygotic twins but agreed with sharing between unrelated individuals. In beta out-of-frame sequences, excess twin sharing was weaker, because having fewer shared sequences lowered the signal-to-noise ratio. Zero-insertion analyses could be partly confounded by invariant T cells such as MAIT and iNKT, although diverse VJ usage argued against such confounding for most clonotypes. Because the same donors could not be followed over many years, the conclusions depended on cross-sectional statistical analysis.

The germline V gene specifies MDHEN as CDR1 and SYDVKM as CDR2. A distance of 14 bases separates the germline ends of V and J, which lose 5 bases and 4 bases respectively. The CDR3 goes from the cysteine to the phenylalanine over 15 residues. Only the CDR3 region is kept as DNA, spanning 45 bases read in frame from base 1. Every donor in the study was a healthy Caucasian. For this clonotype: Its antigen target is currently unknown. Base qualities are missing; no much larger clone stands one base away.

Preparation of the library involved 5' RACE. This sample was sequenced with an Illumina HiSeq 2000. Template switching added a universal primer binding site, and the final cDNA carried a unique molecular identifier that allowed TCR cDNA molecules to be counted accurately. Specific primers in the conserved constant-segment region were used to synthesize first-strand cDNA for the TCR alpha and beta chains. To control for contamination, every cDNA library was double barcoded, receiving both a SMART-Mk sample barcode and Illumina barcodes. TruSeq adapter sequences and Illumina sample barcodes were added in two successive PCR steps. The Illumina HiSeq platform was used with custom primers to sequence TCR alpha and beta cDNA libraries. As for the authors' bioinformatics: Unique molecular identifiers were extracted from raw reads with MiGEC, and CDR3 positions were determined with MiXCR. For each individual, recombination models were inferred using an EM algorithm with the repgenHMM and IGoR tools. Shared clonotype analysis was performed with the tcR package in R, normalizing sharing by the product of cloneset sizes. Out-of-frame nonproductive sequences were analyzed to study raw recombination free of thymic and clonal selection effects. Starting from the raw public reads, TCRdb applied fastp trimming at Q25, assembled clones with MiXCR and retained in-frame beta chains. A single entry per CDR3 protein holds the most common genes and DNA from its merged rows. The V and J calls were determined by TCRdb, not by the authors. The sample includes 1.5 million or so distinct CDR3 sequences, with under 35% observed a single time. The top ten clones comprise about 0.3% of the sample.

The chain uses TRBV28 and TRBJ1-4, with no confidently assigned D gene. Sequencing used cord blood. This clonotype originated in a newborn girl in good health. The CDR3 amino acid sequence is: CASSRMDGLNEKLFF. The DNA is TGTGCCAGCAGTCGAATGGACGGCCTTAATGAAAAACTGTTTTTT.